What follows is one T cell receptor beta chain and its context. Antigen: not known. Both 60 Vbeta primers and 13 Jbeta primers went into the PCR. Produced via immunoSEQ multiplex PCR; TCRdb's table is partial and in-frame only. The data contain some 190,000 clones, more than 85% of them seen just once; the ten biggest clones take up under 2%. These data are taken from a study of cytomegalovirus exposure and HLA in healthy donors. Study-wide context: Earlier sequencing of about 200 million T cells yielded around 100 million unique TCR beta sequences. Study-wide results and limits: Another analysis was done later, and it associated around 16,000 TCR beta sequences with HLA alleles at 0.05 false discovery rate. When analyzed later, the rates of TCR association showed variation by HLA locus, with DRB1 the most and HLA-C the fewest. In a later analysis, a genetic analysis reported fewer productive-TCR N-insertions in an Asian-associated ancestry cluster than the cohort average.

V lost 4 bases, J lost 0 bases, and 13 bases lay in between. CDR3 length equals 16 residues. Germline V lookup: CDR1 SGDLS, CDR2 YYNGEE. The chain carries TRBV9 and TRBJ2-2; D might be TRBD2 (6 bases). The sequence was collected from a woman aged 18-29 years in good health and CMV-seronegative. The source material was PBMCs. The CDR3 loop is CASSPGLTPNTGELFF. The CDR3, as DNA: TGTGCCAGCAGCCCTGGACTAACCCCGAACACCGGGGAGCTGTTTTTT.